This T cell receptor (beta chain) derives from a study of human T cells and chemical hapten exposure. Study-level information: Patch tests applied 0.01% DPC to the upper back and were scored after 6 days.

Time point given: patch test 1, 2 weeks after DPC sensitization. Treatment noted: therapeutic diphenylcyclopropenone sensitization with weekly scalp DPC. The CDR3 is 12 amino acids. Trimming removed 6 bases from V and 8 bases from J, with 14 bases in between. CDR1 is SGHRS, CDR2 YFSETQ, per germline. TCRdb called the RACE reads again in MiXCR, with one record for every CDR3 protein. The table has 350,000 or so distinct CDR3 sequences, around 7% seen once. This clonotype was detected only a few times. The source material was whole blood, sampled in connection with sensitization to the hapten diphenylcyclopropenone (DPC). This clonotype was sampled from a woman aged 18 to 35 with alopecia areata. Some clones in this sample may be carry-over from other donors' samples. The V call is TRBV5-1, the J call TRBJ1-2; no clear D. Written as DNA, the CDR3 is TGCGCCAGCACGTCAGAGGGTCACGGCTACACCTTC. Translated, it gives CASTSEGHGYTF.